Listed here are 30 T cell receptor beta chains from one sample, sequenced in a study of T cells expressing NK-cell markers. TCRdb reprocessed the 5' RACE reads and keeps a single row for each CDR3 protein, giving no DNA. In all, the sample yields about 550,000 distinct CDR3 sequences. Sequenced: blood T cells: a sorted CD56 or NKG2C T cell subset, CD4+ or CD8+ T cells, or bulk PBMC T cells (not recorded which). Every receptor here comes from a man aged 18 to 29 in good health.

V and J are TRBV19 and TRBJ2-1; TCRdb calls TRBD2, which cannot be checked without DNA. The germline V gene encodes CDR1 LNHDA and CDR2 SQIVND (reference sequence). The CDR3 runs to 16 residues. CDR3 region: CASSIGTSGSLDEQFF.

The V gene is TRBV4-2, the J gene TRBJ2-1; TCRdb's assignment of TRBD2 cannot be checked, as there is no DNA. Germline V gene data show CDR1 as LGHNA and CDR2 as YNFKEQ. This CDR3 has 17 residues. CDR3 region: CASSDNAGTSGRNQQFF.

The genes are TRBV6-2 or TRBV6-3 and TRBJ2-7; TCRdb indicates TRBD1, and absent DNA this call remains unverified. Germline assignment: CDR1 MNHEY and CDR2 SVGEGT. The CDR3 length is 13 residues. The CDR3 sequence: CASSRQVNYEQYF.

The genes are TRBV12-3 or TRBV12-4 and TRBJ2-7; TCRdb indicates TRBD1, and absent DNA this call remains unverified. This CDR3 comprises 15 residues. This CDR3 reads CASTAGGDGFYEQYF.

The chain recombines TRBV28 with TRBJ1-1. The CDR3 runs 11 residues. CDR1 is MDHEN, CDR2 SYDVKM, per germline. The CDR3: CASIRNTEAFF.

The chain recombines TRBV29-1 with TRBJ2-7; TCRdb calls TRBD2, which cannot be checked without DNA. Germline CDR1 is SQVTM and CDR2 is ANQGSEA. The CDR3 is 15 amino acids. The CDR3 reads CSARGTSGPSYEQYF.

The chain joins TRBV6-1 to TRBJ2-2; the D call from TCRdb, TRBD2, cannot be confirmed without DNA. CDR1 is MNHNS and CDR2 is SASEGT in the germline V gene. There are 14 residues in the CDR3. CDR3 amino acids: CATIAGVVTGELFF.

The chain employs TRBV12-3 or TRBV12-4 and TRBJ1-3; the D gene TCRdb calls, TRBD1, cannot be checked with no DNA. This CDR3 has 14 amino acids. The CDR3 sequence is CASSFRVEGNTIYF.

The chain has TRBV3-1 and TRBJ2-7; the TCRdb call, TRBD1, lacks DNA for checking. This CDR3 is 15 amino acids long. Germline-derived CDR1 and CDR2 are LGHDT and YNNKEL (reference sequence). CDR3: CASSQGLRGSYEQYF.

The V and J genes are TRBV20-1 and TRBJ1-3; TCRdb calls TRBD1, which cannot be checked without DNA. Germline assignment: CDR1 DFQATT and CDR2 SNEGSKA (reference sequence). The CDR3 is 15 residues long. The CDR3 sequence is CSARRAARGGNTIYF.

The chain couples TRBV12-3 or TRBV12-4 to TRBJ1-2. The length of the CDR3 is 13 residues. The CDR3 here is CASSTTANYGYTF.

CDR3 region: CASSSPGTLEQYF. J is TRBJ2-7 and V is TRBV6-5; TCRdb's D call, TRBD1, is unchecked because there is no DNA. Germline V CDR1 and CDR2: MNHEY, SVGAGI. CDR3 length: 13 amino acids.

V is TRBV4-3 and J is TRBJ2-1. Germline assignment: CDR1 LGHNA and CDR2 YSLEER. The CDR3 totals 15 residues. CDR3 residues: CASSQDHYNYNEQFF.

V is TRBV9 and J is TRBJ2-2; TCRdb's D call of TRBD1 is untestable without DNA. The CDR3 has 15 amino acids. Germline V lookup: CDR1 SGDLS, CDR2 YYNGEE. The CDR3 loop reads CASSVEPLSLGELFF.

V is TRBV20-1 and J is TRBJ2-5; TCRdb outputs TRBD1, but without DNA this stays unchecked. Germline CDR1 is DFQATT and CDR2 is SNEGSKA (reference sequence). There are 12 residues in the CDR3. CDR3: CSVQGRQETQYF.

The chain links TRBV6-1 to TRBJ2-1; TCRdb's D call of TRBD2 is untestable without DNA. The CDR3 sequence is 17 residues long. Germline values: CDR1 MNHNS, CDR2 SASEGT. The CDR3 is CASSPSPWEREWHEQFF.

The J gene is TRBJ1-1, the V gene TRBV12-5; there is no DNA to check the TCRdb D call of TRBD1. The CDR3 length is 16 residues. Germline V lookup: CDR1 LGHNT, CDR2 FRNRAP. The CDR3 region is CASGLVRGQGDLEAFF.

CDR3 loop: CASSQDANGRAYEQYF. The J gene is TRBJ2-7, the V gene TRBV4-3; TCRdb returns TRBD1, unconfirmable since there is no DNA. Germline-derived CDR1 and CDR2 are LGHNA and YSLEER. The CDR3 is 16 residues long.

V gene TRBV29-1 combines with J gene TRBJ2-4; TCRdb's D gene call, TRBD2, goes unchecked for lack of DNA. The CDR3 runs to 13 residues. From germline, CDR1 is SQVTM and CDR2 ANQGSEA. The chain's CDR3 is CSVVLQLANIQYF.

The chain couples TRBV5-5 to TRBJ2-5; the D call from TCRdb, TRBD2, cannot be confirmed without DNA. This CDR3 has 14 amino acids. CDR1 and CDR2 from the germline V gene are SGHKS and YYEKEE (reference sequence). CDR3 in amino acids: CASSWVARQETQYF.

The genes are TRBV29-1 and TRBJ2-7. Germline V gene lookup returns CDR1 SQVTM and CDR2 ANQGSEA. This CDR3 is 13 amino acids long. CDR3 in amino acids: CSVVGLTGYEQYF.

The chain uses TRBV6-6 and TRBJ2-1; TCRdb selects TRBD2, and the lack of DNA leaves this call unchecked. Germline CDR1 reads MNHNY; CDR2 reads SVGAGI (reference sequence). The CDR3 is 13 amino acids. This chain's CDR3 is CASGRRDYNEQFF.

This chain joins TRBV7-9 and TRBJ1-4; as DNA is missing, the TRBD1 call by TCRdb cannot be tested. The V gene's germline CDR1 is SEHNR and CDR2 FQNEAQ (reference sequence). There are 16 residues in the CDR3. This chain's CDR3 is CASSSNRDRLNEKLFF. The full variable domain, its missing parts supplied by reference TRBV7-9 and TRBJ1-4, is DTGVSQNPRHKITKRGQNVTFRCDPISEHNRLYWYRQTLGQGPEFLTYFQNEAQLEKSRLLSDRFSAERPKGSFSTLEIQRTEQGDSAMYLCASSSNRDRLNEKLFFGSGTQLSVL.

The CDR3 protein is CASSLGIIRGGELFF. This chain connects TRBV11-2 to TRBJ2-2; TCRdb lists TRBD1, though no DNA is available to test this call. The V gene's germline CDR1 is SGHAT and CDR2 FQNNGV. The CDR3 loop spans 15 amino acids.

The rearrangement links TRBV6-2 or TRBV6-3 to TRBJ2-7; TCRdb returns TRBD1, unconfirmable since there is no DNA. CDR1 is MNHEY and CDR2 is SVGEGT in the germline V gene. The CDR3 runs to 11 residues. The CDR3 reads CATEQGYEQYF.

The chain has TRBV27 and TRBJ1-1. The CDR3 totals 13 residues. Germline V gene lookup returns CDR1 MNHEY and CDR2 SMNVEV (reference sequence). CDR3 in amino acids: CASKVQLNTEAFF.

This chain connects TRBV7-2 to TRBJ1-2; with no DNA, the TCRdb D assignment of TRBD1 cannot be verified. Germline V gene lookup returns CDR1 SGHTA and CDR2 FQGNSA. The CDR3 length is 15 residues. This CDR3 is CASSPPRDGAGGYTF.

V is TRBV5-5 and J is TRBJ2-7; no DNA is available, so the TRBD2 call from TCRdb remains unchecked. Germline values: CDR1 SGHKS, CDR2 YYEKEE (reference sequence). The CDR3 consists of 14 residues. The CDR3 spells CASSSRVTGPEQYF.

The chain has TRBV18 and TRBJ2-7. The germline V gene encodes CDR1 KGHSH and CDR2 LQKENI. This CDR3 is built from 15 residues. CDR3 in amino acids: CASSPGQRANGEQYF.

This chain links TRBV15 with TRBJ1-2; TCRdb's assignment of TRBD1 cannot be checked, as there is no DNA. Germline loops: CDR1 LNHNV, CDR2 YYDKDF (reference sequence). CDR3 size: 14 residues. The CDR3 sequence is CATSRRDNRFGYTF.